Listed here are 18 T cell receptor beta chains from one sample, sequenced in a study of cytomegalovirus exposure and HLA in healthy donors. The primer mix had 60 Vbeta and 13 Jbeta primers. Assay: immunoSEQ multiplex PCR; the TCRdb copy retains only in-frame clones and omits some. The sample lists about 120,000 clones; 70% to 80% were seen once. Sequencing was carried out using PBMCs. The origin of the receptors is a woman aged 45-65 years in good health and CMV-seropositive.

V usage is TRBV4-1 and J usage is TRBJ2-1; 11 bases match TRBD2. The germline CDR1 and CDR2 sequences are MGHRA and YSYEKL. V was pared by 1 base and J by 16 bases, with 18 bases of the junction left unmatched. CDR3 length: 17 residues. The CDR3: CASSQVRQASGGTYGFF. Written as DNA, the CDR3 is TGCGCCAGCAGCCAAGTACGTCAAGCTAGCGGGGGGACATATGGATTCTTC.

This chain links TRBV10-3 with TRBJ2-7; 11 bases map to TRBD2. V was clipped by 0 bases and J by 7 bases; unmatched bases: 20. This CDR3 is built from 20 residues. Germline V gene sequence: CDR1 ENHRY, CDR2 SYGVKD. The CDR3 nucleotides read TGTGCCATCAGTGAGTCCGGCCCGGGGGCTAGCGGGAGGTACCCCTTTGAGCAGTACTTC. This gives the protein CAISESGPGASGRYPFEQYF.

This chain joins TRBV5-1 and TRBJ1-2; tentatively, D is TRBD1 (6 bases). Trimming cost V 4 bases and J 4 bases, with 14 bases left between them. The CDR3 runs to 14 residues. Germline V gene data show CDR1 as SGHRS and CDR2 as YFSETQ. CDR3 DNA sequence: TGCGCCAGCAGCGAACCGGGACACCCCTATGGCTACACCTTC. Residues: CASSEPGHPYGYTF.

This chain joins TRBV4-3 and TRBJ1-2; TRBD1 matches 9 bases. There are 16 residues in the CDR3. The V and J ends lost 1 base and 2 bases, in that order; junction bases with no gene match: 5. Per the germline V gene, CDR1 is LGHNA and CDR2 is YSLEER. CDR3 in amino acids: CASSQVRTGANYGYTF. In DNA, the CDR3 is TGCGCCAGCAGCCAAGTCCGGACAGGGGCAAACTATGGCTACACCTTC.

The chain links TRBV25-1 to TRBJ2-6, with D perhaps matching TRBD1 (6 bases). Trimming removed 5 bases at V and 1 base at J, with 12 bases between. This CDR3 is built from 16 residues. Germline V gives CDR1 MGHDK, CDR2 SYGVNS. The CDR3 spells CASSSTRGSGANVLTF. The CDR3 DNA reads TGTGCCAGCAGTTCTACAAGGGGGTCTGGGGCCAACGTCCTGACTTTC.

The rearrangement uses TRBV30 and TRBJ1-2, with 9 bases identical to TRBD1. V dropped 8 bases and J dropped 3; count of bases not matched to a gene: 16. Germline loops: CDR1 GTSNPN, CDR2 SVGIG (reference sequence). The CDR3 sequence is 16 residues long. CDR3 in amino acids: CAGTGFSTGGDYGYTF. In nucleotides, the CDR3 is TGTGCCGGAACTGGGTTTTCTACAGGGGGCGACTATGGCTACACCTTC.

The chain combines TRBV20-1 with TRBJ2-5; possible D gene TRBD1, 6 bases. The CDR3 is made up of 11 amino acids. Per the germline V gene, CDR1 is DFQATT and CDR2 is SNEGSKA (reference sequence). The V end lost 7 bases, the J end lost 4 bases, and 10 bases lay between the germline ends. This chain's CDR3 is CSVARGETQYF. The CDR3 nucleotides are TGCAGTGTTGCCAGGGGAGAGACCCAGTACTTC.

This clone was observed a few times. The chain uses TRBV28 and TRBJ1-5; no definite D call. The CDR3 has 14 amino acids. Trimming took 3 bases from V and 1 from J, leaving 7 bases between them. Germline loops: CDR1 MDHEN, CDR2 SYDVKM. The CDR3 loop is CASSFPASNQPQHF. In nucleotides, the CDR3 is TGTGCCAGCAGTTTTCCTGCGAGCAATCAGCCCCAGCATTTT.

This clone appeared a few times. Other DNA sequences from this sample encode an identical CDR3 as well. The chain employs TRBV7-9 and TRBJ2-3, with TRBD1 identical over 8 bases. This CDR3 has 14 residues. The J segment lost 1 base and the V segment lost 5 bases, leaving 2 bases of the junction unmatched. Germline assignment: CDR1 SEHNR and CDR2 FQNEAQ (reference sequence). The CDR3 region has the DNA TGTGCCAGCAGCCCAGGGGGCGGCACAGATACGCAGTATTTT. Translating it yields CASSPGGGTDTQYF.

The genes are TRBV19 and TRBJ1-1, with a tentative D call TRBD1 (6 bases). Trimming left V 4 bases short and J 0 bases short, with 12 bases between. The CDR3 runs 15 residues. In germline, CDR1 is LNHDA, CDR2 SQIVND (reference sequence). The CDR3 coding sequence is TGTGCCAGTAGTAGCCGGACAGTAATGAACACTGAAGCTTTCTTT. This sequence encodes CASSSRTVMNTEAFF.

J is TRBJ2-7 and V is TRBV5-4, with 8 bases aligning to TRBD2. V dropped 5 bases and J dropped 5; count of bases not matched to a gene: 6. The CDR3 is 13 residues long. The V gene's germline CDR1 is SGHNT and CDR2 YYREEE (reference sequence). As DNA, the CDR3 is TGTGCCAGCAGGCCCGGGACTAGGGACGAGCAGTACTTC. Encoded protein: CASRPGTRDEQYF.

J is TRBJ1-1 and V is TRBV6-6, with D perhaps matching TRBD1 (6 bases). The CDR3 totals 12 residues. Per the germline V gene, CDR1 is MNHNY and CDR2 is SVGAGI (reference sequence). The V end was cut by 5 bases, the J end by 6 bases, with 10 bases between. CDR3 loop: CASSGQSPEAFF. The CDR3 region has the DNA TGTGCCAGCAGTGGACAGTCACCTGAAGCTTTCTTT.

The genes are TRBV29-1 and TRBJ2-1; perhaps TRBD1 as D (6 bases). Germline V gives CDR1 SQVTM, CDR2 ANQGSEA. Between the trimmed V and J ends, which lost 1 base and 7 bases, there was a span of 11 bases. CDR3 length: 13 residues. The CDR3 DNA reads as TGCAGCGTTGAAGGTGGGGGCACGAATGAGCAGTTCTTC. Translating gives CSVEGGGTNEQFF.

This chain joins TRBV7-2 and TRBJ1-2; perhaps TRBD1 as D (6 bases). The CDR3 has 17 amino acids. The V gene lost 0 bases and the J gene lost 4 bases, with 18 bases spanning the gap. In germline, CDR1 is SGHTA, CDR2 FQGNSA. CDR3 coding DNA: TGTGCCAGCAGCTTAGCCGACAGGTTTCCGGATGGCTATGGCTACACCTTC. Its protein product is CASSLADRFPDGYGYTF.

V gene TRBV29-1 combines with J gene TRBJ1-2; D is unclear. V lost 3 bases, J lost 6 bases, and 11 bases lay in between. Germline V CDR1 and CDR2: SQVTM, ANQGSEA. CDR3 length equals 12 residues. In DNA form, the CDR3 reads TGCAGCGTTGAGGGCCCCAAGGATGGCTACACCTTC. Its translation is CSVEGPKDGYTF.

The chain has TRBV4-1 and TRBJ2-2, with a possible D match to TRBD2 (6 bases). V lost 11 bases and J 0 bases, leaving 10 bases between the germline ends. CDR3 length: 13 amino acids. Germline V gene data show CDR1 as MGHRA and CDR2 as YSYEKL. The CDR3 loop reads CASAGTNTGELFF. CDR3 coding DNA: TGCGCCTCGGCGGGGACGAACACCGGGGAGCTGTTTTTT.

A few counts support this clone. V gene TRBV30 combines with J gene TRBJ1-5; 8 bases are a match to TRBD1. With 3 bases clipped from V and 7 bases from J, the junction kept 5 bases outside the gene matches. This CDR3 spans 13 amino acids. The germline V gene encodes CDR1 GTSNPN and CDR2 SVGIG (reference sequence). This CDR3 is CAWSGTGKQPQHF. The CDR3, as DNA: TGTGCCTGGAGCGGGACAGGAAAACAGCCCCAGCATTTT.

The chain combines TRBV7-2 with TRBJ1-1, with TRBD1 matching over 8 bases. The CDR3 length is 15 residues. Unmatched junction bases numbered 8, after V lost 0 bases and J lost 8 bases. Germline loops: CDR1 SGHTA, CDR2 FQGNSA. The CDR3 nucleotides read TGTGCCAGCAGCTTAGCGCGGGGGACAGGAGGGGAAGCTTTCTTT. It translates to CASSLARGTGGEAFF.